These 31 T cell receptor beta chains came from one sample sequenced in a study of cytomegalovirus exposure and HLA in healthy donors. PCR used 60 Vbeta primers and 13 Jbeta primers. The assay was immunoSEQ multiplex PCR, and TCRdb's table has in-frame clones only and misses some. Here the sample spans approximately 170,000 clones, around 68% being singletons. Specimen: PBMCs. Receptor source: a woman aged 40-49 years in good health and CMV-seropositive.

The CDR3 spells CASSIGAGATSSYEQYF. The DNA of the CDR3 is TGTGCCAGTAGTATAGGGGCAGGGGCAACAAGCTCCTACGAGCAGTACTTC. The chain links TRBV19 to TRBJ2-7, with D possibly being TRBD1 (6 bases). The CDR3 extends over 17 amino acids. V was cut by 1 base and J by 0 bases, with 16 bases left in between. Germline CDR1 is LNHDA and CDR2 is SQIVND (reference sequence).

The count of this clone is one. This chain joins TRBV27 and TRBJ2-5, with D tentatively TRBD1 (5 bases). Germline V gives CDR1 MNHEY, CDR2 SMNVEV (reference sequence). This CDR3 spans 15 amino acids. Trimming removed 5 bases from V and 0 bases from J, with 13 bases in between. The CDR3 bases are TGTGCCAGCAGTGACAGAACAGAGTACCAAGAGACCCAGTACTTC. This translates into CASSDRTEYQETQYF.

V usage is TRBV9 and J usage is TRBJ1-2; tentative D call: TRBD1 (6 bases). Germline loops: CDR1 SGDLS, CDR2 YYNGEE. This CDR3 region has 13 residues. V dropped 2 bases and J dropped 6 bases, with 11 bases sitting between them. CDR3 in DNA: TGTGCCAGCAGCGTGGAACAGGGTCATGGCTACACCTTC. Protein sequence: CASSVEQGHGYTF. The full variable domain, its missing parts supplied by reference TRBV9 and TRBJ1-2, is DSGVTQTPKHLITATGQRVTLRCSPRSGDLSVYWYQQSLDQGLQFLIQYYNGEERAKGNILERFSAQQFPDLHSELNLSSLELGDSALYFCASSVEQGHGYTFGSGTRLTVV.

The rearrangement joins TRBV7-2 to TRBJ2-1; 10 bases align to TRBD2. V dropped 1 base and J dropped 6; count of bases not matched to a gene: 6. The CDR3 has 16 residues. Looked up from germline, CDR1 is SGHTA and CDR2 is FQGNSA. The CDR3 coding sequence is TGTGCCAGCAGCTTAGTCAGCGGGAGGGCCCTCAATGAGCAGTTCTTC. Its translation: CASSLVSGRALNEQFF.

The DNA of the CDR3 is TGTGCCAGCAGTTACTCGGACATAAGGTTCGAGCAGTACTTC. Translated: CASSYSDIRFEQYF. The V call is TRBV6-5, the J call TRBJ2-7; TRBD1 is a possible D gene (5 bases). Trimming stripped 0 bases from V and 6 bases from J, with 12 bases between. This CDR3 contains 14 residues. CDR1 and CDR2 (germline): MNHEY, SVGAGI.

The CDR3 DNA sequence: TGTGCCAGCAGCCCGGGACTCGACGGGGATCTAGCCAAAAACATTCAGTACTTC. Its translation: CASSPGLDGDLAKNIQYF. The chain carries TRBV7-8 and TRBJ2-4; D is perhaps TRBD2 (6 bases). CDR3 size: 18 residues. Trimming removed 5 bases from V and 0 bases from J, with 20 bases in between. Per the germline V gene, CDR1 is SGHVS and CDR2 is FQNEAQ.

The chain uses TRBV7-3 and TRBJ2-2; 11 bases map to TRBD2. The V segment lost 6 bases and the J segment 6 bases; nucleotides outside the gene matches: 6. The CDR3 totals 15 residues. Germline CDR1 is SGHTA and CDR2 is FQGTGA. The CDR3 is CASSSGTSGPGELFF. The CDR3 DNA sequence: TGTGCCAGCAGTTCCGGGACTAGCGGACCCGGGGAGCTGTTTTTT.

V usage is TRBV5-1 and J usage is TRBJ1-1; no clear D. Germline CDR1 and CDR2: SGHRS and YFSETQ. Trimming left V 5 bases short and J 6 bases short, with 20 bases between. The CDR3 length is 15 residues. This CDR3 is CASRATSQVPAEAFF. The CDR3 DNA sequence: TGCGCCAGCAGGGCCACATCTCAGGTCCCTGCTGAAGCTTTCTTT. Complete variable domain (other parts from reference TRBV5-1 and TRBJ1-1): KAGVTQTPRYLIKTRGQQVTLSCSPISGHRSVSWYQQTPGQGLQFLFEYFSETQRNKGNFPGRFSGRQFSNSRSEMNVSTLELGDSALYLCASRATSQVPAEAFFGQGTRLTVV.

The V call is TRBV5-1, the J call TRBJ2-3, with 8 bases identical to TRBD2. Per germline, CDR1 SGHRS and CDR2 YFSETQ. V trimming: 7 bases; J trimming: 0 bases; junction bases outside the gene matches: 7. The CDR3 runs 15 residues. DNA for the CDR3: TGCGCCAGCTCCCCGGGGGGGGGAAGCACAGATACGCAGTATTTT. Residues: CASSPGGGSTDTQYF. The full variable domain, in which reference TRBV5-1 and TRBJ2-3 provide the parts outside the CDR3, is KAGVTQTPRYLIKTRGQQVTLSCSPISGHRSVSWYQQTPGQGLQFLFEYFSETQRNKGNFPGRFSGRQFSNSRSEMNVSTLELGDSALYLCASSPGGGSTDTQYFGPGTRLTVL.

The chain links TRBV19 to TRBJ1-1, with 7 nucleotides matching TRBD1. Germline lookup yields CDR1 LNHDA and CDR2 SQIVND (reference sequence). The CDR3 consists of 19 residues. V was clipped by 0 bases and J by 2 bases; unmatched bases: 15. The CDR3: CASSIDPGGGFVGNTEAFF. CDR3 bases: TGTGCCAGTAGTATAGATCCTGGAGGGGGCTTTGTTGGAAACACTGAAGCTTTCTTT. Combining the CDR3 with reference TRBV19 and TRBJ1-1 gives the whole variable domain DGGITQSPKYLFRKEGQNVTLSCEQNLNHDAMYWYRQDPGQGLRLIYYSQIVNDFQKGDIAEGYSVSREKKESFPLTVTSAQKNPTAFYLCASSIDPGGGFVGNTEAFFGQGTRLTVV.

CDR3 sequence reads: CASSLGQGMSNQPQHF. In DNA form, the CDR3 reads TGTGCCAGCAGCTTGGGCCAGGGTATGAGCAATCAGCCCCAGCATTTT. The chain recombines TRBV7-8 with TRBJ1-5; D perhaps matches TRBD1 (5 bases). The CDR3 totals 16 residues. V was cut by 3 bases and J by 1 base, with 13 bases left in between. In germline, CDR1 is SGHVS, CDR2 FQNEAQ.

The chain couples TRBV6-5 to TRBJ1-6, with TRBD1 as a possible D gene (5 bases). Per the germline V gene, CDR1 is MNHEY and CDR2 is SVGAGI. The CDR3 runs 15 residues. V dropped 5 bases and J dropped 0 bases, with 8 bases sitting between them. Here the CDR3 DNA reads TGTGCCAGCAGTGGAAGGGGCTCCTATAATTCACCCCTCCACTTT. It translates to CASSGRGSYNSPLHF.

The chain employs TRBV5-1 and TRBJ2-7; 7 bases align to TRBD1. Germline-derived CDR1 and CDR2 are SGHRS and YFSETQ. V shed 0 bases and J 2 bases; nucleotides not matched to a gene: 8. The CDR3 covers 16 residues. The CDR3 region is CASSLEGAGLTYEQYF. CDR3 bases: TGCGCCAGCAGCTTGGAGGGGGCAGGTCTCACCTACGAGCAGTACTTC.

The chain uses TRBV25-1 and TRBJ2-5; D unresolved. TRBJ2-7 matches the DNA end more closely, so the J call is doubtful. CDR1 and CDR2 (germline): MGHDK, SYGVNS. The length of the CDR3 is 11 residues. The CDR3 reads CASSQSYEQYF. CDR3 bases: TGTGCCAGCAGTCAAAGTTACGAGCAGTACTTC.

The chain uses TRBV5-1 and TRBJ1-1, with 10 bases aligning to TRBD1. Germline V gene sequence: CDR1 SGHRS, CDR2 YFSETQ. Trimming at V came to 1 base and at J to 4 bases, leaving 4 bases not matched to a gene. CDR3 size: 15 residues. CDR3 amino acids: CASSLPGTGVTEAFF. The CDR3 DNA sequence: TGCGCCAGCAGCTTGCCCGGGACAGGGGTCACTGAAGCTTTCTTT.

J is TRBJ2-7 and V is TRBV6-5, with 9 bases identical to TRBD2. With V trimmed by 0 bases and J by 5 bases, 5 bases remained unmatched. The CDR3 has 15 amino acids. Germline CDR1 is MNHEY and CDR2 is SVGAGI. CDR3 sequence: CASSYSSGSEDEQYF. The CDR3 coding sequence is TGTGCCAGCAGTTACTCTAGCGGGAGTGAGGACGAGCAGTACTTC.

The chain has TRBV10-3 and TRBJ1-1; no definite D call. Per the germline V gene, CDR1 is ENHRY and CDR2 is SYGVKD. The ends were cut back, 0 bases at V and 9 bases at J, with 5 bases in the middle. The CDR3 consists of 11 residues. The CDR3 loop reads CAISESFKAFF. The CDR3 DNA reads as TGTGCCATCAGTGAGTCTTTTAAAGCTTTCTTT.

In its sample, this clone was seen a few times. The genes are TRBV2 and TRBJ1-1; TRBD1 agrees at 7 bases. The CDR3 is made up of 13 amino acids. V shed 4 bases, J shed 1 base, and the junction held 0 bases outside the gene matches. Per the germline V gene, CDR1 is SNHLY and CDR2 is FYNNEI. CDR3 amino acids: CASSGQGNTEAFF. In DNA, the CDR3 is TGTGCCAGCAGTGGACAGGGGAACACTGAAGCTTTCTTT. The full variable domain, with the rest looked up from reference TRBV2 and TRBJ1-1, is EPEVTQTPSHQVTQMGQEVILRCVPISNHLYFYWYRQILGQKVEFLVSFYNNEISEKSEIFDDQFSVERPDGSNFTLKIRSTKLEDSAMYFCASSGQGNTEAFFGQGTRLTVV.

Only a few counts were recorded for this clone. J is TRBJ1-4 and V is TRBV5-1, with 9 bases fitting TRBD1. Germline-derived CDR1 and CDR2 are SGHRS and YFSETQ. This CDR3 is 20 amino acids long. Germline trimming cut 4 bases from V and 4 bases from J; bases unmatched to any gene: 20. The CDR3 DNA sequence: TGCGCCAGCAGCACCAAAGGGGACAGGGTGGACCCCGGGAGTAATGAAAAACTGTTTTTT. Translated, it gives CASSTKGDRVDPGSNEKLFF.

The sample holds a few counts of this clone. This chain links TRBV4-1 with TRBJ2-2, with D uncertain. The CDR3 contains 16 residues. Germline V CDR1 and CDR2: MGHRA, YSYEKL. V lost 3 bases to trimming and J lost 0 bases, with 11 bases between them. The CDR3 sequence is CASSQGLLSNTGELFF. DNA for the CDR3: TGCGCCAGCAGCCAGGGCCTCCTTTCGAACACCGGGGAGCTGTTTTTT.

The CDR3: CASSKVRVNYGYTF. The CDR3 DNA follows: TGTGCCAGCAGCAAAGTTAGAGTTAACTATGGCTACACCTTC. This chain joins TRBV21-1 and TRBJ1-2. TRBV21-1 is a documented pseudogene. The CDR3 runs 14 residues.

This chain joins TRBV7-9 and TRBJ2-3, with TRBD1 as a possible D gene (6 bases). Germline lookup yields CDR1 SEHNR and CDR2 FQNEAQ (reference sequence). This CDR3 contains 16 residues. V was shortened by 5 bases and J by 2 bases, with 17 bases between the two germline ends. CDR3 in amino acids: CASSPTGGSYTDTQYF. The CDR3 DNA reads TGTGCCAGCAGCCCGACAGGCGGAAGCTACACAGATACGCAGTATTTT.

A word on this clone: Its ends do not fully match the called genes, so a read error is possible. This sequence joins TRBV18 and TRBJ1-2, with 8 bases matching TRBD1. The CDR3 is made up of 12 amino acids. Germline loops: CDR1 KGHSH, CDR2 LQKENI. This CDR3 is CASSPQGDGYTF. As DNA, the CDR3 is TGTGCCAGCTCTCCACAGGGGGATGGCTACACCTTC.

The J gene is TRBJ2-7, the V gene TRBV9; TRBD1 agrees at 9 bases. The CDR3 extends over 15 amino acids. Trimming removed 3 bases from V and 6 bases from J; junction bases left unmatched: 10. CDR1 is SGDLS and CDR2 is YYNGEE in the germline V gene. The CDR3 DNA follows: TGTGCCAGCAGCGAGGCCGGGACAGGGCTATCCGAGCAGTACTTC. It translates to CASSEAGTGLSEQYF.

This chain joins TRBV18 and TRBJ2-3; D not resolved. In germline, CDR1 is KGHSH, CDR2 LQKENI. The CDR3 consists of 11 residues. V was trimmed by 3 bases and J by 5 bases, leaving 3 bases between them. CDR3 DNA sequence: TGTGCCAGCTCACCCGGAGATACGCAGTATTTT. Protein sequence: CASSPGDTQYF.

As concerns this clone: A read error may account for a junction end that differs from germline. V usage is TRBV6-5 and J usage is TRBJ1-5; D remains unclear. This CDR3 has 14 residues. Germline V gives CDR1 MNHEY, CDR2 SVGAGI. The CDR3 spells CASSGGGYNQPQNF. The CDR3 region has the DNA TGTGCCAGCAGTGGTGGCGGGTACAATCAGCCCCAGAATTTT.

The chain recombines TRBV6-5 with TRBJ1-3; possibly TRBD1 for D (5 bases). CDR1 is MNHEY, CDR2 SVGAGI, per germline. This CDR3 is built from 16 residues. V was cut by 4 bases and J by 0 bases, with 13 bases left in between. The CDR3 sequence is CASSFAFGASGNTIYF. As DNA, the CDR3 is TGTGCCAGCAGTTTTGCCTTTGGGGCCTCTGGAAACACCATATATTTT.

The chain combines TRBV11-2 with TRBJ2-7, with 14 bases identical to TRBD2. Losses at the gene ends were 8 bases for V and 5 bases for J; bases not matched to a gene: 8. Germline CDR1 and CDR2: SGHAT and FQNNGV. The CDR3 covers 15 residues. CDR3 DNA sequence: TGTGCCAGCGGAAAAGGGACTAGCGGGAGAGACGAGCAGTACTTC. Its protein is CASGKGTSGRDEQYF.

The J gene is TRBJ2-3, the V gene TRBV5-1; no clear D gene. The V gene lost 1 base and the J gene lost 2 bases, with 8 bases spanning the gap. CDR3 size: 14 residues. The germline CDR1 and CDR2 sequences are SGHRS and YFSETQ. CDR3 loop: CASSLYRHTDTQYF. Here the CDR3 DNA reads TGCGCCAGCAGCTTGTACCGACACACAGATACGCAGTATTTT. Based on the CDR3 plus reference TRBV5-1 and TRBJ2-3, the full variable domain is KAGVTQTPRYLIKTRGQQVTLSCSPISGHRSVSWYQQTPGQGLQFLFEYFSETQRNKGNFPGRFSGRQFSNSRSEMNVSTLELGDSALYLCASSLYRHTDTQYFGPGTRLTVL.

The sample holds a few counts of this clone. The chain links TRBV4-1 to TRBJ2-5; 8 nucleotides match TRBD1. The closer fit of TRBJ2-7 to the DNA end suggests the J call may be wrong. The CDR3 spans 16 residues. Germline loops: CDR1 MGHRA, CDR2 YSYEKL. CDR3 in DNA: TGCGCCAGCAGCCAAGGTGAGCAGGGGGCGGTCTACGAGCAGTACTTC. This sequence encodes CASSQGEQGAVYEQYF.

The V call is TRBV2, the J call TRBJ2-5, with D maybe TRBD2 (6 bases). CDR3 length: 14 amino acids. In germline, CDR1 is SNHLY, CDR2 FYNNEI. V was cut by 4 bases and J by 2 bases, with 11 bases left in between. CDR3 sequence (DNA): TGTGCCAGCAGTGCTGTGGCGGGGCAAGAGACCCAGTACTTC. Translation: CASSAVAGQETQYF.